These 4 T cell receptor beta chains originate from one sample sequenced in a study of technical replicates of blood from a handful of donors. The method was immunoSEQ multiplex PCR; TCRdb's version includes in-frame clones alone and lacks a portion of them. The repertoire holds roughly 80,000 clones, with around 92% as singletons. Sequencing input: T cells isolated from PBMCs. The receptors derive from a human donor in good health.

The chain is built from TRBV29-1 and TRBJ1-5; the match to TRBD1 covers 7 bases. CDR3 size: 14 residues. With V trimmed by 6 bases and J by 1 base, 6 bases remained unmatched. Looked up from germline, CDR1 is SQVTM and CDR2 is ANQGSEA. The CDR3 is CSVRTGGSNQPQHF. CDR3 bases: TGCAGCGTCAGGACAGGAGGGAGCAATCAGCCCCAGCATTTT.

Written as DNA, the CDR3 is TGCAGCGTTCACACCTATGGGGGACAGGGTGGCTACACCTTC. It codes for CSVHTYGGQGGYTF. The rearrangement uses TRBV29-1 and TRBJ1-2, with 9 bases that match TRBD1. Germline V gene data show CDR1 as SQVTM and CDR2 as ANQGSEA. The CDR3 length is 14 residues. V shed 5 bases and J 7 bases; nucleotides not matched to a gene: 11.

This clone was seen only a few times. The chain carries TRBV18 and TRBJ1-4, with 11 bases aligning to TRBD1. The CDR3 sequence is 15 residues long. V trimming: 0 bases; J trimming: 8 bases; junction bases outside the gene matches: 2. CDR1 is KGHSH and CDR2 is LQKENI in the germline V gene. CDR3 DNA sequence: TGTGCCAGCTCACCACCGGGACAGGGGGAGGAAAAACTGTTTTTT. The encoded protein is CASSPPGQGEEKLFF.

This clone was recorded a few times. The chain joins TRBV19 to TRBJ1-5, with TRBD1 matching 7 bases. The CDR3 extends over 13 amino acids. The V gene's germline CDR1 is LNHDA and CDR2 SQIVND (reference sequence). The V and J ends lost 9 bases and 7 bases, in that order; junction bases with no gene match: 9. The CDR3 spells CASQDRAGQPQHF. CDR3 sequence (DNA): TGTGCCAGCCAAGACAGGGCGGGGCAGCCCCAGCATTTT.